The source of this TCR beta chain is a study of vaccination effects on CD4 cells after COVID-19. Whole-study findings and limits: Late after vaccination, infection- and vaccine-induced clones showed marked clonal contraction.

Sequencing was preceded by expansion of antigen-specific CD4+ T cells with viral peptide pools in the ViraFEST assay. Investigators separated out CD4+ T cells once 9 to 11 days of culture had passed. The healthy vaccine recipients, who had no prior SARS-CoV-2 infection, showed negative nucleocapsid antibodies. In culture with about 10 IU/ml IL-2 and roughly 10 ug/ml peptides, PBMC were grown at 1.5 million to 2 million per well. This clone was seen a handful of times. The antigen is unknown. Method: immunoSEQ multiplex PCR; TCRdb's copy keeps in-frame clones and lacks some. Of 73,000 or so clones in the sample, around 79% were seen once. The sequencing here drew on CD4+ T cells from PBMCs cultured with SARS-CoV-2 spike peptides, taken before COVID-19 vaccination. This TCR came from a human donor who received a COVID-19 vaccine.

CDR3 nucleotides: TGCGCCAGCAGCCAACCCGGGACAGGAAGGTCTGGCTACACCTTC. Translated, it gives CASSQPGTGRSGYTF. The chain links TRBV4-1 to TRBJ1-2, with 8 nucleotides matching TRBD1. The V gene end was trimmed by 2 bases and the J gene end by 7 bases; junction bases not matched to a gene: 9. The V gene's germline CDR1 is MGHRA and CDR2 YSYEKL. This CDR3 region has 15 residues.